This T cell receptor beta chain comes out of a study of persistence of HIV-infected CD4 T cells (dated by TCRdb to the early 2020s). In terms of the full investigation: CMV- and HIV-1 Gag-responding CD4+ T cells were isolated from ART-treated individuals so that antigen-driven clonal expansion of HIV-1-infected cells could be examined. Participants had been on suppressive ART for a median of around eight years. Peripheral blood samples of up to 180 mL were obtained at multiple time points, with the exception of two participants, for whom leukapheresis was performed at a single time point. Proviral sequencing was used to assess clonality among infected cells, whereas TCRbeta sequencing gauged the clonality of all cells within each sorted population. For the TCR cluster analysis across participants, about 8 participants were included for CMV and 7 participants for Gag. The full study reports these points: TCR oligoclonality correlated with proviral oligoclonality within the same sorted populations. Only a small number of individuals took part in the study, and only a limited range of antigens was tested. TCRbeta richness in CMV- and Gag-responding cells was significantly lower than in anti-CD3/anti-CD28-responding cells; CMV-responding cells had higher oligoclonality than CD3/CD28-stimulated and Gag-responding cells. Antigen-responding cells were enriched for degenerate expanded CDR3beta sequences, which suggests convergent selection of CD4+ responses to CMV and Gag. Because the TCR analyses were done in bulk, restricting them to just the rare CMV-responding cells that actually carried HIV-1 proviruses was not possible.

Notes on this clone: Its antigen is currently not known. Base-call qualities are not available, and no considerably larger clone is one nucleotide away.

The treatment or condition label here, explained by the study, means: suppressive antiretroviral therapy. Cells were stimulated with lysates of CMV-infected fibroblasts at roughly 10 ug/mL. Memory populations depleted of antigen-responding cells were obtained by sorting nonresponding CD40L-negative CD69-negative CD45RO-high memory CD4+ T cells. Participants were HIV-1-infected adults who started suppressive ART during chronic infection. Plasma HIV-1 RNA had been undetectable (below 50 copies/mL) in participants for at least 4 years. To be included, a participant needed positive CMV serology and a CD4+ T cell count above 400 cells/uL. Before stimulation, PBMCs were isolated using density centrifugation and then depleted of CD8+ T cells. For about 17 hours, the CD8-depleted PBMCs were stimulated with anti-CD28/CD49d costimulation, a CD40-blocking antibody, and enfuvirtide to prevent new infections. Cells were sorted on a Beckman Coulter MoFlo Legacy or XDP sorter, with propidium iodide excluding dead cells. Genomic DNA was extracted using the QIAamp DNA Mini Kit for samples with more than one million cells and using the Quick-DNA Microprep Kit for all other samples.

The immunoSEQ hsTCRB assay version 4 in survey mode was used to sequence TCRbeta repertoires from genomic DNA. Genomic DNA was diluted to approximately 10 ng/uL, and up to about 1 ug per sample was used for TCRbeta sequencing. Processing in the source paper ran as follows. TCRbeta data were analyzed in ImmunoSeq Analyzer 3.0, with diversity computed on productive nucleotide rearrangements. The improved Chao index was used to estimate lower-bound TCR diversity, and the Gini coefficient was used to estimate clonality using the Immunarch R package. Different nucleotide rearrangements encoding the same CDR3beta amino acid sequence were treated as distinct clonotypes. TCRbeta sequences significantly enriched in antigen-responding cells relative to anti-CD3/anti-CD28-activated cells were identified by differential abundance analysis. GLIPH2 clustered TCRs by predicted peptide-MHC specificity, both within individual participants and across merged participant data sets. This immuneACCESS table, as held by TCRdb, lists in-frame sequences with V and J called but not all clones. Of the missing ones, under half trace to an unresolved V gene in checked studies; the others have no known cause. The V and J calls and clone size are taken from that table; D and trimming were inferred from the DNA. Present in this sample are roughly 30,000 clones, around 82% of which were seen just once. 0.81% of the sample is in the top ten clones.

Trimming costs V 1 base and J 7 bases, and their ends lie 14 bases apart. From the cysteine through the phenylalanine, the CDR3 covers 15 amino acids. The only DNA kept is the CDR3, 45 bases in frame from the first base. According to the germline V gene, CDR1 reads SGHTA and CDR2 reads FQGNSA. The specimen was CD4+ T cells sorted from PBMCs after approximately 19-hour stimulation, collected from a patient who received antiretroviral therapy. Per the publication, the cell subset or site label means: CD40L-CD69- CD45RO-high memory CD4 T cells not responding to CMV lysate. Recombination joined TRBV7-2 with TRBJ2-4, with the identity of the D gene unclear. The source of this sequence is an adult woman with HIV who was CMV-seropositive. In nucleotide form, the sequence is TGTGCCAGCAGCTTAGATGGCCTCAATCCCAACATTCAGTACTTC. This sequence encodes CASSLDGLNPNIQYF.